These 27 T cell receptor beta chains were all obtained from the same sample, sequenced in a study of response to subunit inactivated influenza vaccine. TCRdb reprocessed the RT-PCR reads via MiXCR and lists one record per CDR3 protein. The data show just under 550,000 distinct CDR3 sequences, 20% to 25% seen once. The sample was also linked to a second study, of T cells expressing NK-cell markers. From that study: Generation of TCR beta cDNA was performed by 5'RACE template switching incorporating UMIs.

The starting material was CD4+ T cells sorted from PBMCs, obtained about 12 days after vaccination. The receptors derive from a man in his forties or fifties who received an inactivated influenza vaccine.

The chain recombines TRBV7-8 with TRBJ2-7, with TRBD1 matching over 10 bases. V dropped 4 bases and J dropped 7; count of bases not matched to a gene: 10. The V gene's germline CDR1 is SGHVS and CDR2 FQNEAQ. The CDR3 consists of 15 residues. The CDR3 here is CASSSSGTGAREQYF. As DNA, the CDR3 is TGTGCCAGCAGCTCCTCCGGGACAGGGGCGCGAGAGCAGTACTTC.

The rearrangement joins TRBV10-1 to TRBJ2-7; no firm D call. The ends were cut back, 2 bases at V and 3 bases at J, with 8 bases in the middle. The CDR3 sequence is 13 residues long. CDR1 and CDR2 (germline): WNHNN, SYGVQD (reference sequence). CDR3 coding DNA: TGCGCCAGCAGTGAGGGCAGAAACTACGAGCAGTACTTC. The encoded protein is CASSEGRNYEQYF.

This clonotype appeared a few times. CDR3 nucleotide sequence: TGTGCCAGCAGCTTGGCAGGGGGAGGCACTGAAGCTTTCTTT. As protein: CASSLAGGGTEAFF. The rearrangement joins TRBV7-9 to TRBJ1-1, with 7 bases aligning to TRBD1. CDR3 length: 14 residues. Germline values: CDR1 SEHNR, CDR2 FQNEAQ (reference sequence). V lost 3 bases to trimming and J lost 4 bases; unmatched junction nucleotides: 5.

V is TRBV30 and J is TRBJ2-5, with 10 bases that match TRBD1. The V gene end was trimmed by 3 bases and the J gene end by 2 bases; junction bases not matched to a gene: 6. Germline V lookup: CDR1 GTSNPN, CDR2 SVGIG (reference sequence). The CDR3 totals 15 residues. For the CDR3, the DNA is TGTGCCTGGAGGAATGGACAGGGGGGACAAGAGACCCAGTACTTC. Its translation: CAWRNGQGGQETQYF.

In this sample, this clonotype turned up a few times. The chain employs TRBV5-1 and TRBJ1-3, with 8 bases that match TRBD1. Looked up from germline, CDR1 is SGHRS and CDR2 is YFSETQ. CDR3 length: 16 residues. V lost 4 bases and J lost 4; bases outside the gene matches: 10. CDR3: CASSQTGESFGNTIYF. Here the CDR3 DNA reads TGCGCCAGCAGCCAGACAGGGGAGTCCTTCGGAAACACCATATATTTT.

This clonotype was counted a few times. V usage is TRBV11-2 and J usage is TRBJ2-1; 11 nucleotides match TRBD2. Unmatched junction bases numbered 11, after V lost 3 bases and J lost 7 bases. The CDR3 consists of 17 residues. Per germline, CDR1 SGHAT and CDR2 FQNNGV. The CDR3 region is CASSFPPRLAGLNEQFF. CDR3 bases: TGTGCCAGCAGCTTCCCCCCGCGACTAGCGGGGTTAAATGAGCAGTTCTTC.

The chain uses TRBV3-1 and TRBJ1-1; D perhaps matches TRBD1 (5 bases). CDR1 is LGHDT, CDR2 YNNKEL, per germline (reference sequence). V lost 1 base to trimming and J lost 1 base, with 13 bases between them. The CDR3 has 16 amino acids. CDR3 sequence (DNA): TGTGCCAGCAGCCAAGTTTTGGGTCAGGGGAACACTGAAGCTTTCTTT. Amino acid sequence: CASSQVLGQGNTEAFF.

The CDR3 sequence is CSASPGSNQPQHF. CDR3 nucleotides: TGCAGTGCTAGTCCAGGGAGCAATCAGCCCCAGCATTTT. The chain combines TRBV20-1 with TRBJ1-5, with a tentative D call TRBD1 (5 bases). The CDR3 contains 13 residues. CDR1 is DFQATT and CDR2 is SNEGSKA in the germline V gene (reference sequence). Deletions cut 3 bases from V and 1 base from J, with 7 bases between.

V gene TRBV12-3 or TRBV12-4 combines with J gene TRBJ2-2; 14 nucleotides align to TRBD2. V shed 3 bases, J shed 0 bases, and the junction held 6 bases outside the gene matches. The CDR3 is made up of 19 amino acids. This CDR3 is CASSFGLAGGFPNTGELFF. The DNA for the CDR3 is TGTGCCAGCAGTTTCGGACTAGCGGGGGGCTTCCCGAACACCGGGGAGCTGTTTTTT.

This chain connects TRBV11-2 to TRBJ2-1; D unclear. This CDR3 contains 14 residues. V was shortened by 5 bases and J by 6 bases, with 14 bases between the two germline ends. Germline CDR1 is SGHAT and CDR2 is FQNNGV. CDR3 residues: CASSRPGPVNEQFF. CDR3 coding DNA: TGTGCCAGCAGCCGACCGGGTCCCGTCAATGAGCAGTTCTTC.

The chain combines TRBV2 with TRBJ2-3, with D possibly called TRBD1 or TRBD2 (5 bases each). CDR3 size: 14 residues. Germline V gene data show CDR1 as SNHLY and CDR2 as FYNNEI. Trimming stripped 7 bases from V and 2 bases from J, with 13 bases between. The CDR3 region has the DNA TGTGCCAGCAATCGGGACCGACCCACAGATACGCAGTATTTT. Translation: CASNRDRPTDTQYF. The variable domain in full, with the rest retrieved from reference TRBV2 and TRBJ2-3, is EPEVTQTPSHQVTQMGQEVILRCVPISNHLYFYWYRQILGQKVEFLVSFYNNEISEKSEIFDDQFSVERPDGSNFTLKIRSTKLEDSAMYFCASNRDRPTDTQYFGPGTRLTVL.

The CDR3 loop reads CATSRTIGQGSHEQYF. CDR3 DNA sequence: TGTGCCACCAGCAGGACGATTGGACAGGGTTCCCACGAGCAGTACTTC. The rearrangement links TRBV15 to TRBJ2-7; 8 nucleotides agree with TRBD1. The CDR3 has 16 amino acids. Losses at the gene ends were 3 bases for V and 5 bases for J; bases not matched to a gene: 12. The germline V gene has CDR1 LNHNV and CDR2 YYDKDF (reference sequence).

This clonotype was picked up a small number of times. V gene TRBV6-2 or TRBV6-3 combines with J gene TRBJ2-2; weak D call: TRBD2 (5 bases). With 2 bases removed from V and 6 bases from J, the gap between germline ends came to 13 bases. CDR1 is MNHEY and CDR2 is SVGEGT in the germline V gene. The CDR3 covers 15 residues. This CDR3 is CASSYRASSSGELFF. The CDR3 bases are TGTGCCAGCAGTTACAGGGCCTCTAGCTCCGGGGAGCTGTTTTTT.

This chain links TRBV10-3 with TRBJ2-7; weak D call: TRBD1 (5 bases). CDR1 is ENHRY and CDR2 is SYGVKD in the germline V gene. This CDR3 comprises 14 residues. V lost 10 bases, J lost 6 bases, and 22 bases lay in between. The CDR3 DNA is TGTGCCACCGAAAATGGAACAGGCCGTGGCGAGCAGTACTTC. Protein sequence: CATENGTGRGEQYF.

The chain has TRBV20-1 and TRBJ2-1, with D perhaps TRBD1 or TRBD2 (6 bases each). Per the germline V gene, CDR1 is DFQATT and CDR2 is SNEGSKA (reference sequence). V shed 8 bases and J shed 0 bases, with 17 bases lying between them. There are 15 residues in the CDR3. In DNA, the CDR3 is TGCAGTACAGAGGAGGAGGGGGGCTCCTACAATGAGCAGTTCTTC. This sequence encodes CSTEEEGGSYNEQFF.

The chain has TRBV6-1 and TRBJ2-5; 9 nucleotides match TRBD2. The V gene end was trimmed by 7 bases and the J gene end by 4 bases; junction bases not matched to a gene: 10. Germline assignment: CDR1 MNHNS and CDR2 SASEGT. The CDR3 sequence is 15 residues long. This CDR3 reads CASTPRGRASETQYF. The CDR3 nucleotides are TGTGCCAGCACCCCACGCGGGAGGGCCTCAGAGACCCAGTACTTC.

This clonotype turned up a few times. The rearrangement uses TRBV3-1 and TRBJ2-5; maybe TRBD2 (7 bases). V dropped 3 bases and J dropped 4 bases, with 15 bases sitting between them. The CDR3 consists of 15 residues. CDR1 LGHDT and CDR2 YNNKEL come from the germline V gene (reference sequence). The CDR3 bases are TGTGCCAGCAGCCAGCTGGGGGGGCAAGTAGAGACCCAGTACTTC. Its translation is CASSQLGGQVETQYF.

This clonotype was counted only a few times. V usage is TRBV9 and J usage is TRBJ2-1; 10 bases fit TRBD1. Germline trimming cut 3 bases from V and 8 bases from J; bases unmatched to any gene: 11. Germline values: CDR1 SGDLS, CDR2 YYNGEE. The CDR3 runs to 16 residues. The DNA of the CDR3 is TGTGCCAGCAGCGCCTCGGGACAGGGGCGATACTATGAGCAGTTCTTC. As protein: CASSASGQGRYYEQFF. Drawing the rest from reference TRBV9 and TRBJ2-1, the complete variable domain is DSGVTQTPKHLITATGQRVTLRCSPRSGDLSVYWYQQSLDQGLQFLIQYYNGEERAKGNILERFSAQQFPDLHSELNLSSLELGDSALYFCASSASGQGRYYEQFFGPGTRLTVL.

This chain joins TRBV4-2 and TRBJ1-6; a possible D gene is TRBD1 (6 bases). Germline V lookup: CDR1 LGHNA, CDR2 YNFKEQ. The CDR3 sequence is 14 residues long. V was shortened by 0 bases and J by 9 bases, with 9 bases between the two germline ends. This CDR3 is CASSQEARGSPLHF. The CDR3 DNA sequence: TGTGCCAGCAGCCAAGAGGCCAGGGGTTCACCCCTCCACTTT.

The chain is built from TRBV20-1 and TRBJ1-1; the D gene is possibly TRBD1 (5 bases). Germline CDR1 and CDR2: DFQATT and SNEGSKA (reference sequence). V was pared by 6 bases and J by 6 bases, with 20 bases between. This CDR3 has 14 residues. The chain's CDR3 is CSASRGSGYSEAFF. The CDR3 DNA reads as TGCAGTGCGAGTAGGGGTTCAGGATACTCTGAAGCTTTCTTT.

This chain links TRBV18 with TRBJ2-5, with 8 positions matching TRBD1. Trimming cost V 2 bases and J 4 bases; bases outside gene matches: 3. Germline V gene lookup returns CDR1 KGHSH and CDR2 LQKENI. This CDR3 contains 14 residues. The CDR3: CASSPTQGAETQYF. As DNA, the CDR3 is TGTGCCAGCTCACCAACGCAGGGGGCAGAGACCCAGTACTTC.

This clonotype appeared a few times. This chain links TRBV7-2 with TRBJ2-1, with unresolved D. The CDR3 consists of 15 residues. Germline V lookup: CDR1 SGHTA, CDR2 FQGNSA. V was cut by 0 bases and J by 4 bases, with 10 bases left in between. CDR3 residues: CASSLARRAYNEQFF. The CDR3 region has the DNA TGTGCCAGCAGCTTAGCGCGTCGAGCATACAATGAGCAGTTCTTC.

This clonotype has just a few counts. The chain recombines TRBV6-2 or TRBV6-3 with TRBJ2-7; 10 bases line up with TRBD1. From germline, CDR1 is MNHEY and CDR2 SVGEGT. The trim removed 8 bases at V and 4 bases at J, leaving 5 bases unmatched. The CDR3 has 13 amino acids. The CDR3 bases are TGTGCCAGCGGGGGACAGGGGATTTACGAGCAGTACTTC. Its protein product is CASGGQGIYEQYF.

This clonotype was counted between two and nine times. As DNA, the CDR3 is TGTGCCAGCAGCTTAGGAGAGTTTGCGGAGAGCCACTACTACGAGCAGTACTTC. Its translation is CASSLGEFAESHYYEQYF. The chain uses TRBV11-1 and TRBJ2-7, with D unclear. This CDR3 is 18 amino acids long. V dropped 1 base and J dropped 3 bases, with 22 bases sitting between them. Germline V gene sequence: CDR1 SGHAT, CDR2 FQDESV (reference sequence).

The chain joins TRBV7-2 to TRBJ1-5; D gene unclear. Germline V lookup: CDR1 SGHTA, CDR2 FQGNSA. Trimming removed 5 bases from V and 0 bases from J, with 11 bases in between. The length of the CDR3 is 15 residues. CDR3 sequence reads: CASSPVPYSNQPQHF. The DNA for the CDR3 is TGTGCCAGCAGCCCTGTCCCGTATAGCAATCAGCCCCAGCATTTT.

This clonotype was counted a single time. The rearrangement uses TRBV20-1 and TRBJ2-7, with D possibly being TRBD2 (8 bases). This CDR3 contains 16 residues. In germline, CDR1 is DFQATT, CDR2 SNEGSKA (reference sequence). The germline V and J ends were trimmed by 0 bases and 2 bases, with 17 bases remaining between them. The CDR3: CSARDLGSGTAYEQYF. The CDR3 region has the DNA TGCAGTGCTAGAGATCTTGGTAGCGGGACAGCCTACGAGCAGTACTTC.

In its sample, this clonotype was seen a few times. This chain links TRBV29-1 with TRBJ2-3; D is undetermined. The V end lost 3 bases, the J end lost 12 bases, and 10 bases lay between the germline ends. Germline lookup yields CDR1 SQVTM and CDR2 ANQGSEA. The CDR3 runs 10 residues. The DNA of the CDR3 is TGCAGCGTTGACCTCCAGCTTCAGTATTTT. Translation: CSVDLQLQYF.